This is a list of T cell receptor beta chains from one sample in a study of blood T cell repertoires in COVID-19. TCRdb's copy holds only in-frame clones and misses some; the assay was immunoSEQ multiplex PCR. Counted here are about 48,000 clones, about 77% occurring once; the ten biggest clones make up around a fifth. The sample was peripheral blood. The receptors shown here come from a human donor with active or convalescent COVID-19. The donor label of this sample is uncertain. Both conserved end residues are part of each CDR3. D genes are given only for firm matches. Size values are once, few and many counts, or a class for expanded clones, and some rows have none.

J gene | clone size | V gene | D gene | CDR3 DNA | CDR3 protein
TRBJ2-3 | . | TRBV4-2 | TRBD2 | TGTGCCAGCAGCCTCGTAGCGGGTACTAGCACAGATACGCAGTATTTT | CASSLVAGTSTDTQYF
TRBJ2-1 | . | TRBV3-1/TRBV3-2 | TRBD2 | TGTGCCAGCAGCCGGGGACTAGCGGGAGTTAATGAGCAGTTCTTC | CASSRGLAGVNEQFF
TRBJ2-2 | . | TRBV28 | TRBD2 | TGTGCCAGCAGTTTACAGCTAGCGGGTACCGGGGAGCTGTTTTTT | CASSLQLAGTGELFF
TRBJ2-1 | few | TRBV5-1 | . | TGCGCCAGCACCTACAGCTCCTACAATGAGCAGTTCTTC | CASTYSSYNEQFF
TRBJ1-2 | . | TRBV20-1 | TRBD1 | TGCAGTGCTAGTCGCGGACAGGCTAGGGGCTACACCTTC | CSASRGQARGYTF
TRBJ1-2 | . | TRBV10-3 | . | TGTGCCATCAGCGAGGAGGGATACGACTACACCTTC | CAISEEGYDYTF
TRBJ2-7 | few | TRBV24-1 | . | TGTGCCACCAGTGACTCCGGGACTCGGGAGCAGTACTTC | CATSDSGTREQYF
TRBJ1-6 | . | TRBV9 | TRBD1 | TGTGCCAGCAGCCCGAGTGGGGACAGGGGGGAATCACCCCTCCACTTT | CASSPSGDRGESPLHF
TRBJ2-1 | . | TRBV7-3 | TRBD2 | TGTGCCAGCAGCTCTAGCGGGGGTGAGGGTGAGCAGTTCTTC | CASSSSGGEGEQFF
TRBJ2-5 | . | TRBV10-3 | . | TGTGCCACACGCCCAACTAGTACTATGGGAGAGACCCAGTACTTC | CATRPTSTMGETQYF
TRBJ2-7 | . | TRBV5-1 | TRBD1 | TGCGCCAGCAGCTGGGACAGGGAGAAGTACGAGCAGTACTTC | CASSWDREKYEQYF
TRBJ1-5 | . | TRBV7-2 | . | TGTGCCAGCAGCTTAGGGGGAGGACAACTGATCGGGAATCAGCCCCAGCATTTT | CASSLGGGQLIGNQPQHF
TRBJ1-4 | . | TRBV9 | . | TGTGCCAGCAGCGTAGAAGGAGGGCTGGGTGAAAAACTGTTTTTT | CASSVEGGLGEKLFF
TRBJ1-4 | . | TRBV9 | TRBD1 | TGTGCCAGCAGCGTCCAGCCGACAGGGATTACTGAAAAACTGTTTTTT | CASSVQPTGITEKLFF
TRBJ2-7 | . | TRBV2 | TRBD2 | TGTGCCAGCACTGAGGGAGGGCCTTACGAGCAGTACTTC | CASTEGGPYEQYF
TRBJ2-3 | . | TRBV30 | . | TGTGCCATCGGCACAGATACGCAGTATTTT | CAIGTDTQYF
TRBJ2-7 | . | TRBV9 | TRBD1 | TGTGCCAGCAGCCCCCGACCTCCGGGACAGGTTGCCGAGCAGTACTTC | CASSPRPPGQVAEQYF
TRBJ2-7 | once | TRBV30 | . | TGTGCCTGGAGCACAGCCGGCTACGAGCAGTACTTC | CAWSTAGYEQYF
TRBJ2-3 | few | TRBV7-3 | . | TGTGCCAGCAGCTTGGGTGGGAGTGGAGATACGCAGTATTTT | CASSLGGSGDTQYF
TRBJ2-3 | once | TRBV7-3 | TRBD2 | TGTGCCAGCAGCCCCCGACTAGCGGGAGCGGATACGCAGTATTTT | CASSPRLAGADTQYF